Included here is one T cell receptor beta chain sequence, with context. Data came from immunoSEQ multiplex PCR; TCRdb stores just in-frame clones and leaves some out. This sample carries almost 50,000 clones, roughly 95% of them seen once, and the ten largest clones take around 0.31%. Germline V CDR1 and CDR2: LNHDA, SQIVND (reference sequence). V gave up 6 bases and J gave up 2 bases; unmatched junction bases: 9. The length of the CDR3 is 17 residues. This specimen comes from a study of T cell changes during pregnancy in multiple sclerosis. This clonotype originated in a female donor with multiple sclerosis, enrolled in a pregnancy study. Material: CD4+ T cells from peripheral blood mononuclear cells, obtained in the third trimester of pregnancy. The J gene is TRBJ2-7, the V gene TRBV19; 14 bases fit TRBD2. CDR3 bases: TGTGCCAGTAGCAAGACTAGCGGGAGGGGGATCACCTACGAGCAGTACTTC. Its translation: CASSKTSGRGITYEQYF.